This note documents a single T cell receptor beta chain sequence. Its antigen is not identified. Sequencing was performed with immunoSEQ multiplex PCR; in TCRdb, only in-frame clones are kept and a portion is missing. The table lists hundreds of thousands of clones, about 98% of them singletons. This entry is derived from a study of shared clonotypes between healthy human individuals. General study results and limits: There were few donors, and this limited the genetic and exposure-history diversity represented.

The naive CD8 fraction comprised CD45RO-negative cells positively selected for CCR7 and excluded terminally differentiated effector memory CD45RA+ cells. The CDR3 is made up of 15 amino acids. V was trimmed by 2 bases and J by 1 base, leaving 9 bases between them. From germline, CDR1 is SGHAT and CDR2 FQNNGV. Sequencing input: naive CD8+ T cells sorted from blood. This chain connects TRBV11-2 to TRBJ2-1; weak D call: TRBD2 (6 bases). This clonotype was sampled from a man in his thirties or forties in good health. The CDR3 loop is CASSLRGTSYNEQFF. Here the CDR3 DNA reads TGTGCCAGCAGCTTACGCGGGACTTCCTACAATGAGCAGTTCTTC.